A selection of T cell receptor beta chains follows, all from one sample in a study of CD8 T cells in ankylosing spondylitis. TCRdb analysed the 5' RACE reads with MiXCR anew, one entry per CDR3 protein. The sample records fewer than 250,000 distinct CDR3 sequences, under 12% being singletons. The material sequenced was blood, either unsorted or a sorted T cell fraction (not recorded which). The origin of the receptors is a male donor with ankylosing spondylitis or in good health (not recorded which). The CDR3 runs from the conserved cysteine through the conserved F or W. D genes are given only for firm matches. Clone size, where shown, is once, few, many, or a class for clones that have expanded.

TRBV7-9	-	few	TRBJ2-3	CASSLHFTQYF	TGTGCCAGCAGCTTACACTTTACGCAGTATTTT
TRBV18	-	-	TRBJ1-3	CASSPPTTGNAIYF	TGTGCCAGCTCACCACCGACGACTGGAAACGCCATATATTTT
TRBV27	TRBD2	many	TRBJ2-1	CASSPGTSGRGNEQFF	TGTGCCAGCAGCCCTGGGACTAGCGGGCGTGGGAATGAGCAGTTCTTC
TRBV6-1	-	many	TRBJ2-4	CASSEWRETKNIQYF	TGTGCCAGCAGCGAATGGAGGGAGACCAAAAACATTCAGTACTTC
TRBV6-2/TRBV6-3	-	many	TRBJ1-1	CASSGTTLMEAFF	TGTGCCAGCAGTGGGACAACCTTAATGGAGGCTTTCTTT
TRBV11-2	-	-	TRBJ1-1	CASSSGAPREAFF	TGTGCCAGCAGCTCAGGAGCCCCCCGGGAGGCTTTCTTT
TRBV6-5	TRBD1	-	TRBJ1-1	CASRPGTGSNTEAFF	TGTGCCAGCAGACCCGGGACAGGGTCGAACACTGAAGCTTTCTTT
TRBV18	-	few	TRBJ1-4	CASVASPTNEKLFF	TGTGCCAGCGTCGCGAGCCCAACTAATGAAAAACTGTTTTTT
TRBV5-1	-	many	TRBJ2-2	CASSLHTGELFF	TGCGCCAGCAGCTTACACACCGGGGAGCTGTTTTTT
TRBV7-6	-	many	TRBJ2-4	CASSLLVGNIQYF	TGTGCCAGCAGCTTACTCGTTGGGAACATTCAGTACTTC
TRBV7-9	TRBD1	many	TRBJ1-1	CASSGRTGPDTEAFF	TGTGCCAGCAGCGGCCGGACAGGGCCGGATACTGAAGCTTTCTTT
TRBV5-1	-	many	TRBJ2-1	CASREGGGTGNEQFF	TGCGCCAGCAGGGAGGGCGGCGGGACGGGCAATGAGCAGTTCTTC
TRBV6-4	TRBD2	-	TRBJ2-3	CASSDSASGDADTQYF	TGTGCCAGCAGTGACTCAGCTAGCGGGGACGCAGATACGCAGTATTTT
TRBV1	-	-	TRBJ2-1	CTSTKNSGPYNEQFF	TGTACCAGCACCAAGAACAGCGGACCCTACAATGAGCAGTTCTTC
TRBV6-5	-	few	TRBJ2-6	CASRYSGANVLTF	TGTGCCAGCAGATACTCTGGGGCCAACGTCCTGACTTTC
TRBV10-3	-	-	TRBJ2-2	CAISEWQSTGELFF	TGTGCCATCAGTGAGTGGCAGTCCACCGGGGAGCTGTTTTTT
TRBV19	TRBD1	many	TRBJ1-5	CASSPDRGGQPQHF	TGTGCCAGTAGTCCCGACAGGGGTGGCCAGCCCCAGCATTTT
TRBV15	-	many	TRBJ2-3	CATSRLLGTSDTQYF	TGTGCCACCAGCAGGCTTTTAGGGACTTCAGATACGCAGTATTTT
TRBV4-1	TRBD2	-	TRBJ2-7	CASSLRWEAGGVNEQYF	TGCGCCAGCAGCCTCCGTTGGGAGGCGGGAGGGGTCAACGAGCAGTACTTC
TRBV2	-	-	TRBJ2-5	CASKRRGQLETQYF	TGTGCCAGCAAGAGGAGAGGACAGTTAGAGACCCAGTACTTC
TRBV10-3	-	-	TRBJ2-6	CAISPGAAGANVLTF	TGTGCCATCAGCCCCGGGGCGGCTGGGGCCAACGTCCTGACTTTC
TRBV5-1	-	few	TRBJ2-3	CASSSSISGTDTQYF	TGCGCCAGCAGCTCGAGTATTTCGGGCACAGATACGCAGTATTTT
TRBV11-2	-	many	TRBJ1-1	CASSLVFRGTQNTEAFF	TGTGCCAGCAGCTTAGTGTTCCGGGGGACCCAGAACACTGAAGCTTTCTTT
TRBV11-2	-	many	TRBJ2-1	CASSFGLDNEQFF	TGTGCCAGCAGCTTTGGGCTAGACAATGAGCAGTTCTTC
TRBV29-1	TRBD1	many	TRBJ2-1	CSVVPGQGANEQFF	TGCAGCGTTGTTCCGGGACAGGGGGCCAATGAGCAGTTCTTC
TRBV10-2	-	many	TRBJ1-5	CASSLGEGNQPQHF	TGCGCCAGCAGCCTCGGAGAGGGCAATCAGCCCCAGCATTTT
TRBV4-2	TRBD1	many	TRBJ1-5	CASSQDPDRANQPQHF	TGTGCCAGCAGCCAAGATCCGGACAGGGCCAATCAGCCCCAGCATTTT
TRBV12-3/TRBV12-4	TRBD2	many	TRBJ2-7	CASSDSTGTSGYYEQYF	TGTGCCAGCAGTGACTCAACCGGGACTAGCGGATACTACGAGCAGTACTTC
TRBV12-3/TRBV12-4	TRBD1	many	TRBJ1-4	CASSLGQGTNEKLFF	TGTGCCAGCAGTTTGGGACAGGGTACTAATGAAAAACTGTTTTTT
TRBV28	-	many	TRBJ2-7	CASSSLGGRTYEQYF	TGTGCCAGCAGTTCCTTAGGGGGAAGGACCTACGAGCAGTACTTC
TRBV15	-	many	TRBJ1-2	CATSRDGRGPYGYTF	TGTGCCACCAGCAGAGATGGGAGAGGCCCCTATGGCTACACCTTC
TRBV20-1	-	many	TRBJ1-1	CSAQRGGRTEAFF	TGCAGTGCCCAAAGGGGGGGACGAACTGAAGCTTTCTTT
TRBV20-1	-	few	TRBJ1-5	CSASADSNQPQHF	TGCAGTGCTAGTGCGGATAGCAATCAGCCCCAGCATTTT
TRBV5-1	TRBD1	many	TRBJ2-7	CASSPSDRGRTYEQYF	TGCGCCAGCAGCCCCTCGGACAGGGGAAGGACCTACGAGCAGTACTTC
TRBV20-1	TRBD2	few	TRBJ2-5	CSASGLAGAQETQYF	TGCAGTGCATCGGGACTAGCGGGGGCTCAAGAGACCCAGTACTTC
TRBV20-1	-	many	TRBJ2-5	CSALQEHQETQYF	TGCAGTGCACTACAGGAGCACCAAGAGACCCAGTACTTC
TRBV6-5	-	-	TRBJ1-1	CASSCLGGNTEAFF	TGTGCCAGCAGTTGCCTTGGGGGGAACACTGAAGCTTTCTTT
TRBV29-1	TRBD1	many	TRBJ1-1	CSGKTGLTEAFF	TGCAGCGGGAAGACAGGGTTGACTGAAGCTTTCTTT
TRBV7-9	TRBD1	-	TRBJ2-7	CASSGAGGGSYEQYF	TGTGCCAGCAGCGGGGCAGGGGGCGGCTCCTACGAGCAGTACTTC
TRBV5-1	-	many	TRBJ1-1	CASSLSRDMAEAFF	TGCGCCAGCAGCTTGTCCCGGGACATGGCTGAAGCTTTCTTT
TRBV27	-	many	TRBJ2-7	CASSLLGELEQYF	TGTGCCAGCAGTTTATTAGGGGAGCTGGAGCAGTACTTC
TRBV7-2	-	many	TRBJ2-5	CASSMTSTRKTQYF	TGTGCCAGCAGCATGACTAGTACCCGGAAGACCCAGTACTTC
TRBV5-1	TRBD1	many	TRBJ2-3	CASSLSGTGGRIPTDTQYF	TGCGCCAGCAGCTTGTCCGGGACAGGGGGCCGAATACCGACAGATACGCAGTATTTT
TRBV14	-	many	TRBJ2-7	CASSQLSGQGGREQYF	TGTGCCAGCAGCCAATTGTCAGGGCAAGGCGGTCGGGAGCAGTACTTC
TRBV9	-	-	TRBJ2-3	CTSSDVSGTDTQYF	TGTACCAGCAGCGACGTCAGCGGCACAGATACGCAGTATTTT
TRBV27	TRBD2	few	TRBJ2-1	CASSTRAGGAYNEQFF	TGTGCCAGCAGTACCAGGGCGGGAGGGGCCTACAATGAGCAGTTCTTC
TRBV29-1	TRBD1	many	TRBJ2-7	CSVSGTGNEQYF	TGCAGCGTTTCCGGGACAGGGAACGAGCAGTACTTC
TRBV6-2/TRBV6-3	TRBD1	many	TRBJ2-4	CASRLTGEWYIQYF	TGTGCCAGCAGACTTACAGGGGAGTGGTACATTCAGTACTTC
TRBV12-3/TRBV12-4	-	many	TRBJ1-4	CASSLGGGQKLFF	TGTGCCAGCAGTCTGGGGGGCGGACAAAAACTGTTTTTT
TRBV5-1	-	many	TRBJ2-2	CASRTDTNTGELFF	TGCGCCAGCAGGACCGACACGAACACCGGGGAGCTGTTTTTT